This TCR beta chain appears in the sequencing data of a study of blood T cells in healthy people across ages. Primers used in a second PCR of roughly 6 to 11 cycles were a sample-barcoded 5' primer and a J-beta primer mix. A single record per CDR3 protein comes from TCRdb applying MiXCR to the 5' RACE reads. The data hold about 580,000 distinct CDR3 sequences, with 40% to 50% observed a single time. In this sample, this clonotype turned up once. The germline V and J ends were trimmed by 8 bases and 7 bases, with 20 bases remaining between them. Germline V gene sequence: CDR1 SGHTA, CDR2 FQGNSA. CDR3 size: 15 residues.

This chain joins TRBV7-2 and TRBJ1-4; maybe TRBD1 (6 bases). The sequencing sample was made of blood. The clonotype originates from a man at least 80 years old in good health. CDR3 in DNA: TGTGCCAGCGGCTCCCATTCCGGGACACGTGAAAAACTGTTTTTT. Translation: CASGSHSGTREKLFF. Full variable domain (rest looked up from reference TRBV7-2 and TRBJ1-4): GAGVSQSPSNKVTEKGKDVELRCDPISGHTALYWYRQSLGQGLEFLIYFQGNSAPDKSGLPSDRFSAERTGGSVSTLTIQRTQQEDSAVYLCASGSHSGTREKLFFGSGTQLSVL.